This is a list of T cell receptor beta chains from one sample in a study of regulatory T cells in long-lasting Graves disease. MiXCR, applied by TCRdb to the multiplex PCR reads, yields one record per CDR3 protein. The sample holds 350,000 to 450,000 distinct CDR3 sequences; over 14% are singletons and the top ten take roughly 7.7%. This sample was shared with a second study, whose subject was T cells in Graves' hyperthyroidism and ophthalmopathy.

The sequencing here drew on peripheral blood mononuclear cells (PBMCs), taken at new diagnosis, from a patient treated with antithyroid drugs. These receptors came from a woman aged 35 to 49 with Graves disease. CDR3s include the opening cysteine and the closing phenylalanine or tryptophan. Each record gives: J gene, clone size, D gene, V gene, CDR3 DNA, CDR3 protein. A D gene is named only where the DNA matches it firmly. Clone size appears in some rows only: once, few, many, or a class for an expanded clone.

>TRBJ1-2|many|NA|TRBV2
TGTGCCAGCAGTATGAGGTCTGGTGGCTACACCTTC
CASSMRSGGYTF
>TRBJ2-3|NA|TRBD2|TRBV7-2
TGTGCCAGCAGCCCGAATCTAGCGGGAGGCTCTCTCACAGATACGCAGTATTTT
CASSPNLAGGSLTDTQYF
>TRBJ2-7|NA|NA|TRBV28
TGTGCCAGCACCACGACAGACTCCTACGAGCAGTACTTC
CASTTTDSYEQYF
>TRBJ2-7|NA|TRBD2|TRBV6-5
TGTGCCAGCAGTTACGGGTTTAGCGGGAGTCACGAGCAGTACTTC
CASSYGFSGSHEQYF
>TRBJ2-3|NA|NA|TRBV5-1
TGCGCCAGCAGCTTGGATCCGGTTCCCACAGATACGCAGTATTTT
CASSLDPVPTDTQYF
>TRBJ1-6|many|NA|TRBV12-3/TRBV12-4
TGTGCCAGCAGTTTAGGGGGAGGGAATAATTCACCCCTCCACTTT
CASSLGGGNNSPLHF
>TRBJ1-1|many|NA|TRBV19
TGTGCCAGTAGTATAGGTACAGGGCTGAACACTGAAGCTTTCTTT
CASSIGTGLNTEAFF
>TRBJ2-5|few|TRBD1|TRBV5-4
TGTGCCAGCAGCTCCGGGACAGGGGATATCTTC
CASSSGTGDIF
>TRBJ2-5|few|NA|TRBV19
TGTGCCAGTAAGGACTTACGCCAAGAGACCCAGTACTTC
CASKDLRQETQYF
>TRBJ2-7|few|NA|TRBV12-3/TRBV12-4
TGTGCCAGCAGTCCCTTCCTTACCTACGAGCAGTACTTC
CASSPFLTYEQYF
>TRBJ2-5|NA|TRBD2|TRBV29-1
TGCAGCGTTGTTGGGACTAGCGTCCAAGAGACCCAGTACTTC
CSVVGTSVQETQYF
>TRBJ2-7|many|NA|TRBV27
TGTGCCAGCAGTCACCTTGGGGACACCGCCTACGAGCAGTACTTC
CASSHLGDTAYEQYF
>TRBJ1-2|NA|TRBD1|TRBV20-1
TGCAGTGCTAGAGATGGAGGGCGACAGGGGAGCAACTATGGCTACACCTTC
CSARDGGRQGSNYGYTF
>TRBJ2-5|NA|NA|TRBV7-2
TGTGCCAGCAGCTTATTGGTTCAGGGAGGAGAGACCCAGTACTTC
CASSLLVQGGETQYF
>TRBJ2-7|few|NA|TRBV7-9
TGTGCCAGCAGCCCTGGCGGGATTTACGAGCAGTACTTC
CASSPGGIYEQYF
>TRBJ1-4|few|TRBD1|TRBV7-6
TGTGCCAGCAGCTCCACGGGGACAGCTAATGAAAAACTGTTTTTT
CASSSTGTANEKLFF
>TRBJ2-1|many|NA|TRBV24-1
TGTGCCACCAGTGATCCCCAGAGGGGCCGGAGGGATGAGCAGTTCTTC
CATSDPQRGRRDEQFF
>TRBJ2-3|few|TRBD2|TRBV4-3
TGCGCCAGCAGCCAAAAACCGACTAGCGGGAGGTCAGGATTCACAGATACGCAGTATTTT
CASSQKPTSGRSGFTDTQYF
>TRBJ1-2|many|NA|TRBV15
TGTGCCACCAGCAGAGATTTGATGCCTAACTATGGCTACACCTTC
CATSRDLMPNYGYTF
>TRBJ2-1|many|NA|TRBV5-1
TGCGCCAGCAAGACGGGACCGAGGGATGAGCAGTTCTTC
CASKTGPRDEQFF
>TRBJ2-2|NA|TRBD2|TRBV13
TGTGCCAGCAGCCGGGAGCGGGAGGAGTTCGGGAAGCTGTTTTTT
CASSREREEFGKLFF
>TRBJ2-7|once|NA|TRBV11-2
TGTGCCAGCAGCTTAGAATTTAGTGCTTTCCACTTC
CASSLEFSAFHF
>TRBJ2-3|NA|NA|TRBV24-1
TGTGCCACCTTATCAGGGGACGCTAGCACAGATACGCAGTATTTT
CATLSGDASTDTQYF
>TRBJ2-5|many|NA|TRBV5-4
TGTGCCAGCAGCTTGGGTGGCCAGGGTTATGAGACCCAGTACTTC
CASSLGGQGYETQYF